This TCR beta chain was recorded in a study of vaccination and CD4 T cells after COVID-19. Study-wide background: In the convalescent cohort, there were six males and four females, two of them Hispanic. Following dose two, a median about 70 days (range 14 to 241) passed before post-vaccine samples were taken.

This clonotype was detected only once. Antigen: not known. The study sequenced cultured CD4+ T cell DNA using the Oncomine TCR Beta short-read assay. TCRdb re-analysed the PCR reads in MiXCR, keeping a single row per CDR3 protein. The sample shows roughly 24,000 distinct CDR3 sequences, about three fifths of them seen only once. Treatment given: approximately nine-day PBMC culture with coronavirus spike peptide pools or control peptides (ViraFEST assay). The specimen was CD4+ T cells from blood, cultured in vitro. The source of this sequence is a human donor who had recovered from COVID-19.

CDR3 DNA: TGCACCAGCAGCCCACGACTATGCTCCTACGAGCAGAACTTC. It specifies CTSSPRLCSYEQNF. The gene calls are TRBV1 and TRBJ2-7; the D call of TRBD2 is as the table states it, not checked on the DNA. TRBV1 is a known pseudogene. This CDR3 has 14 residues.